Sequencing of this T cell receptor beta chain was carried out in a study of regulatory T cells in long-lasting Graves disease. Notes on the study in general: TRBV28, TRBJ1-2 and TRBJ2-5 were favored in persistent disease.

This clonotype was detected ten times or more. What it binds is not known. Sample time point: newly diagnosed GD, antithyroid drugs for less than 3 months. PBMC-extracted RNA yielded the TCR library. CDR3 length: 13 residues. From germline, CDR1 is SNHLY and CDR2 FYNNEI. The ends were cut back, 6 bases at V and 6 bases at J, with 9 bases in the middle. CDR3-region Arm-PCR and iRepertoire HTBI primers produced the TCR beta libraries. TCRdb re-called the multiplex PCR reads through MiXCR, storing one row per CDR3 protein. The table lists hundreds of thousands of distinct CDR3 sequences, 16% of them singletons. These data are also associated with another study on T cells in Graves' hyperthyroidism and ophthalmopathy.

The chain has TRBV2 and TRBJ1-6, with D hard to call. The receptor was derived from a man aged 40-49 years with Graves disease. Specimen: peripheral blood mononuclear cells (PBMCs), collected at new diagnosis, from a patient treated with antithyroid drugs. CDR3 sequence reads: CASREESNSPLHF. DNA of the CDR3: TGTGCCAGCAGAGAGGAAAGTAATTCACCCCTCCACTTT. The whole variable domain, filled in from reference TRBV2 and TRBJ1-6, reads EPEVTQTPSHQVTQMGQEVILRCVPISNHLYFYWYRQILGQKVEFLVSFYNNEISEKSEIFDDQFSVERPDGSNFTLKIRSTKLEDSAMYFCASREESNSPLHFGNGTRLTVT.